This T cell receptor beta chain was recorded in a study of cytomegalovirus exposure and HLA in healthy donors. About the research overall: Unique TCR beta sequences numbering some 120 million came from about 179 million T cells in an earlier analysis.

Trimming took 2 bases from V and 5 from J; bases not matched to a gene: 5. Per the germline V gene, CDR1 is SGHTA and CDR2 is FQGTGA. The length of the CDR3 is 15 residues. Use of 60 Vbeta and 13 Jbeta primers characterized the PCR. The data were produced by immunoSEQ multiplex PCR, yet TCRdb's version contains in-frame clones alone and is incomplete. The sample yields fewer than 90,000 clones, about 75% seen once. V is TRBV7-3 and J is TRBJ2-2; 7 bases match TRBD2. Input material: PBMCs. The TCR originated in a man between 25 and 39 years old in good health and CMV-seropositive. The CDR3 sequence is CASSLSGGGTGELFF. CDR3 coding DNA: TGTGCCAGCAGCTTATCAGGCGGGGGTACCGGGGAGCTGTTTTTT.